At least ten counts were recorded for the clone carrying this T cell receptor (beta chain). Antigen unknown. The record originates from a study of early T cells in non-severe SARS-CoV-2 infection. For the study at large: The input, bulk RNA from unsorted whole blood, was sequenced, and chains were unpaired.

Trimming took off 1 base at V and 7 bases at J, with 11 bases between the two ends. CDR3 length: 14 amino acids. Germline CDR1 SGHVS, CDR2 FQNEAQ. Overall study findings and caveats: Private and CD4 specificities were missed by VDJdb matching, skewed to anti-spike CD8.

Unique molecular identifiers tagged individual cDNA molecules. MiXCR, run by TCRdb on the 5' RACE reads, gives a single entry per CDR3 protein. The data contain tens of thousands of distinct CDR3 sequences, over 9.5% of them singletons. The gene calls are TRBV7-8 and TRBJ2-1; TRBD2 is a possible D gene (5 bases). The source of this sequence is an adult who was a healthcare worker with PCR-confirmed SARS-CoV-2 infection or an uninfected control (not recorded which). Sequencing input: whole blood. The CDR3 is CASSLVLGENEQFF. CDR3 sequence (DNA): TGTGCCAGCAGCTTAGTCCTCGGGGAGAATGAGCAGTTCTTC.